This TCR beta chain is drawn from a study of T cell responses to AZD1222 COVID-19 vaccine. Whole-study results and caveats: Targets within unmutated variant regions were reportedly found for nearly half of spike-specific TCRs. Vaccine-associated CD4 TCRs ranged over spike, dominating at 160-218 and 743-854. In a largely white British group with more females than males, clonal diversity was possibly underestimated. Two AZD1222 administrations were followed by greater Spike-specific TCR breadth and depth.

Trimming removed 3 bases from V and 3 bases from J, with 8 bases in between. Germline V lookup: CDR1 SQVTM, CDR2 ANQGSEA. This CDR3 contains 12 residues. Clones were read by immunoSEQ multiplex PCR, and TCRdb kept only the in-frame ones, dropping some. Among fewer than 200,000 clones, 90% to 95% were seen once, and the ten largest hold 4% to 5.5%. A remark on this clone: The antigen is undetermined.

The sequence was obtained from an adult in good health. The genes are TRBV29-1 and TRBJ1-2; the D is unclear. This specimen was peripheral blood, taken on day 0 of MenACWY control vaccination. The CDR3 spells CSVDRRDYGYTF. CDR3 nucleotide sequence: TGCAGCGTTGACAGGCGGGACTATGGCTACACCTTC.